The text below deals with one T cell receptor (beta chain). Different DNA sequences within this sample yield the same CDR3. This entry belongs to a study of blood T cell repertoires in COVID-19. Study at large: The United States, Italy and Spain provided the acute and convalescent COVID-19 samples. Nucleic acid was either cDNA or gDNA, and it came from T cells, B-cell-depleted T cells, or PBMCs.

This CDR3 spans 14 amino acids. Trimming pared 4 bases from V and 7 bases from J, leaving 11 bases between. CDR1 SGHDN and CDR2 FVKESK come from the germline V gene. In the source study's methods: Cell counts per sample came from amplifying reference gene primers. Data came from immunoSEQ multiplex PCR; TCRdb stores just in-frame clones and leaves some out. The DNA was the basis for D and trimming; V, J and clone size are from that table. The table shows 190,000 or so clones, with roughly nine tenths occurring only once. The V call is TRBV14, the J call TRBJ1-6, with D maybe TRBD1 (5 bases). This TCR was recovered from a woman in her 70s with acute or convalescent COVID-19. The material sequenced was peripheral blood. This CDR3 reads CASSLREGNSPLHF. The CDR3 DNA sequence: TGTGCCAGCAGCCTACGGGAGGGGAATTCACCCCTCCACTTT.